Shown below are 3 T cell receptor beta chains from a single sample sequenced in a study of shared clonotypes between healthy human individuals. TCRdb's copy holds only in-frame clones and misses some; the assay was immunoSEQ multiplex PCR. The table includes 2 million to 2.5 million clones, approximately 94% detected once. Sequenced: naive CD4+ T cells sorted from blood. The subset is: CD45RA+ positively selected. The source of these receptors is a man younger than 35 in good health.

The chain has TRBV6-5 and TRBJ1-4; D is undetermined. Germline V gives CDR1 MNHEY, CDR2 SVGAGI. Between the trimmed V and J ends, which lost 4 bases and 13 bases, there was a span of 13 bases. The CDR3 totals 12 residues. The chain's CDR3 is CASSSVGGALFF. The CDR3, as DNA: TGTGCCAGCAGTTCCGTTGGCGGAGCACTGTTTTTT.

V usage is TRBV28 and J usage is TRBJ1-2, with D unresolved. CDR1 and CDR2 (germline): MDHEN, SYDVKM. The CDR3 sequence is 11 residues long. V was shortened by 6 bases and J by 3 bases, with 5 bases between the two germline ends. The CDR3 nucleotides are TGTGCCAGCAGATCGGACTATGGCTACACCTTC. It specifies CASRSDYGYTF.

The chain joins TRBV5-6 to TRBJ1-6; 8 positions match TRBD1. The CDR3 consists of 16 residues. Germline CDR1 and CDR2: SGHDT and YYEEEE. V shed 5 bases and J 9 bases; nucleotides not matched to a gene: 13. In DNA form, the CDR3 reads TGTGCCAGCAGTTTTCCTACGCAGGGGGCCGGTTCACCCCTCCACTTT. It specifies CASSFPTQGAGSPLHF.